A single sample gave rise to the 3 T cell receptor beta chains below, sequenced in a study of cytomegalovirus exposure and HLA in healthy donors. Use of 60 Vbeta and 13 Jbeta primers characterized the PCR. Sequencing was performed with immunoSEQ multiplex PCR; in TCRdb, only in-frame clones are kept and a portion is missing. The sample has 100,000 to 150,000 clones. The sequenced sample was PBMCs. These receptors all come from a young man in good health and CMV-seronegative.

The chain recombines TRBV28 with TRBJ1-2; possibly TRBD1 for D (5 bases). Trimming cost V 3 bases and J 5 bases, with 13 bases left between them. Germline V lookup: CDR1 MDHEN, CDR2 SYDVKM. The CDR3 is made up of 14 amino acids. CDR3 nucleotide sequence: TGTGCCAGCAGTTTCGGTGGGGCCCTATATGGCTACACCTTC. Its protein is CASSFGGALYGYTF.

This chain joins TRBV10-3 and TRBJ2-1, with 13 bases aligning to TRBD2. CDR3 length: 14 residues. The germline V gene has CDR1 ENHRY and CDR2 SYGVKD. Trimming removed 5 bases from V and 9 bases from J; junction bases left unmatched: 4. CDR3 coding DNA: TGTGCCATCAGTCCGGGACTAGCGGGGAGTGAGCAGTTCTTC. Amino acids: CAISPGLAGSEQFF.

CDR3 in amino acids: CASSQQGVAGNTIYF. DNA of the CDR3: TGTGCCAGCAGTCAACAGGGGGTAGCTGGAAACACCATATATTTT. The chain recombines TRBV27 with TRBJ1-3, with TRBD1 identical over 8 bases. V lost 5 bases, J lost 2 bases, and 5 bases stayed unmatched. Germline V CDR1 and CDR2: MNHEY, SMNVEV (reference sequence). The CDR3 sequence is 15 residues long.